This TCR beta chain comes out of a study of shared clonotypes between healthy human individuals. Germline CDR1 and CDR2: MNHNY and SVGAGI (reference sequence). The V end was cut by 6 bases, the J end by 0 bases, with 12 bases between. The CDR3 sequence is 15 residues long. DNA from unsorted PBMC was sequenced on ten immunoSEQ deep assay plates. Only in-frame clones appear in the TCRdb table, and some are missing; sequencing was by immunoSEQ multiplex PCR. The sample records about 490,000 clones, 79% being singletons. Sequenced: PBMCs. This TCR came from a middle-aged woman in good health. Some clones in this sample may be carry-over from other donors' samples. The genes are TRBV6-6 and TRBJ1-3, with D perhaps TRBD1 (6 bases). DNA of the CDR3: TGTGCCAGCAGCTCGGACAGCTACTCTGGAAACACCATATATTTT. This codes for CASSSDSYSGNTIYF.